The clone carrying this TCR beta chain was seen a few times. The target antigen is unknown. PCR employed 60 Vbeta and 13 Jbeta primers. Repertoires were generated with immunoSEQ multiplex PCR, while TCRdb's copy carries only in-frame clones and drops some. Among around 120,000 clones, 75% to 85% were seen once, and the ten largest hold over 2.5%. The data were taken from a study of cytomegalovirus exposure and HLA in healthy donors. Study background: Around 77% of 398 genotyped donors fell in the Caucasian-associated ancestry cluster. Findings of the study overall: In a later analysis, HLA-associated TCR beta chains were more clonally expanded than equally common others.

Germline V gene lookup returns CDR1 MNHEY and CDR2 SMNVEV (reference sequence). The CDR3 runs to 15 residues. The V gene end was trimmed by 3 bases and the J gene end by 8 bases; junction bases not matched to a gene: 10. The sequence was obtained from a male donor in good health and CMV-seronegative. The sample taken for sequencing was PBMCs. The chain employs TRBV27 and TRBJ1-2; 9 bases line up with TRBD1. The CDR3 is CASSFLGTGRDGYTF. The CDR3 nucleotides read TGTGCCAGCAGTTTTCTTGGGACAGGGAGGGACGGCTACACCTTC.